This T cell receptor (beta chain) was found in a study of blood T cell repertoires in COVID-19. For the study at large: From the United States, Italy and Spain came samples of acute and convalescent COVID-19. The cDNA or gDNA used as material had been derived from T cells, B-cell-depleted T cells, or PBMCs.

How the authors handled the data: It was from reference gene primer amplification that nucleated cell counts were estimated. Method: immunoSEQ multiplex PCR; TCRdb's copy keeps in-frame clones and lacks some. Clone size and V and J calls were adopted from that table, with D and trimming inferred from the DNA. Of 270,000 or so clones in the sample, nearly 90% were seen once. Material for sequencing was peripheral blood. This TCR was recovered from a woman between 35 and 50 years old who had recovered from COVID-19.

The CDR3 region is CAINPGLSYEQYF. The CDR3 bases are TGTGCCATCAACCCGGGACTATCCTACGAGCAGTACTTC. V usage is TRBV10-3 and J usage is TRBJ2-7, with 7 bases that match TRBD2. Germline V gives CDR1 ENHRY, CDR2 SYGVKD. V lost 7 bases and J lost 1; bases outside the gene matches: 4. The CDR3 totals 13 residues.